Listed here is a single T cell receptor beta chain. TCRdb keeps only in-frame clones here, not all; method: immunoSEQ multiplex PCR. The sample has approximately 140,000 clones; about 90% are singletons. Deletions cut 5 bases from V and 1 base from J, with 8 bases between. The CDR3 loop spans 13 amino acids. This sample was taken from a study of blood T cell repertoires in COVID-19. Study-wide context: The cDNA or gDNA used as material had been derived from T cells, B-cell-depleted T cells, or PBMCs.

Sequencing was carried out using peripheral blood. The source of this sequence is a woman aged 55-70 years with active or convalescent COVID-19. The chain links TRBV12-3 or TRBV12-4 to TRBJ1-1; maybe TRBD1 (6 bases). CDR3 coding DNA: TGTGCCAGCAGTCTACAGGGGAACACTGAAGCTTTCTTT. It encodes CASSLQGNTEAFF.